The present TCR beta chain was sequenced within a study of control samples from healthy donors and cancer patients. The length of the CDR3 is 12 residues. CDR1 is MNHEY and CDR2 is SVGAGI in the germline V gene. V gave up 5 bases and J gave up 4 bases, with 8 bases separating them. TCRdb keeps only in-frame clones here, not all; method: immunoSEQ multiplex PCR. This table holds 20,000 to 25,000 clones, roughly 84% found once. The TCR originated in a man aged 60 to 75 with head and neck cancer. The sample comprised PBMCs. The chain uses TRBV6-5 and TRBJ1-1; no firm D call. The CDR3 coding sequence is TGTGCCAGCAGTCCGAGTCTCACTGAAGCTTTCTTT. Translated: CASSPSLTEAFF.